This T cell receptor beta chain was sequenced during a study of tumor-infiltrating lymphocytes in primary liver carcinoma. Study information: These patients were men and women whose ages were 30 to 69 years.

Study findings and constraints: All five tumor regions shared only about 7.5-25% of top clones. Pairs comparing tumor with adjacent tissue or blood overlapped less than pairs drawn from tumor regions.

Points on this clonotype: Its target is not known.

The input was approximately 500 ng total RNA; TCR beta cDNA was made from it with a constant-region primer. Libraries of TCR beta came from three nested multiplex PCR rounds with slightly modified ARM-PCR. With TRBV1-TRBV30 forward primers and a C-beta reverse primer, the first two PCR rounds were run for roughly 9 cycles each. TCRdb passed the multiplex PCR reads through MiXCR, listing each CDR3 protein once. The table lists about 100,000 distinct CDR3 sequences, about three quarters of them singletons, with 9.5% in the top ten. The germline V gene encodes CDR1 SGHAT and CDR2 FQNNGV. This CDR3 is 14 amino acids long. V lost 5 bases and J 8 bases, leaving 19 bases between the germline ends. It was from 20-30 mg of unsorted bulk tissue that RNA and DNA were co-extracted. Viable tumor cells exceeded 85% in all tumor samples.

V is TRBV11-2 and J is TRBJ2-7; D might be TRBD1 (5 bases). Sequencing was performed on liver tumor tissue from sampling region 5. The subset was: tumor region T5, tumor centre. This TCR came from a woman aged 60-75 years with primary liver carcinoma and hepatitis B virus infection. CDR3 protein: CASSPRQRWGKQYF. DNA of the CDR3: TGTGCCAGCAGCCCCAGACAGCGATGGGGCAAGCAGTACTTC.